Below are 11 T cell receptor beta chains sequenced from a single sample in a study of cytomegalovirus exposure and HLA in healthy donors. A multiplex PCR was run with 60 Vbeta primers and 13 Jbeta primers. The data were produced by immunoSEQ multiplex PCR, yet TCRdb's version contains in-frame clones alone and is incomplete. This table has roughly 170,000 clones, roughly 78% appearing once. Sequencing was carried out using PBMCs. Every receptor here comes from a woman in her forties or fifties in good health and CMV-seropositive.

The gene calls are TRBV5-1 and TRBJ1-1, with D possibly matching TRBD1 (5 bases). The CDR3 runs to 15 residues. V was cut by 0 bases and J by 0 bases, with 9 bases left in between. CDR1 and CDR2 from the germline V gene are SGHRS and YFSETQ. The CDR3 DNA reads as TGCGCCAGCAGCTTGGGACAGTCGCTGAACACTGAAGCTTTCTTT. Translating it yields CASSLGQSLNTEAFF.

The J gene is TRBJ1-2, the V gene TRBV6-1; TRBD1 matches at 8 bases. CDR3 length equals 15 residues. CDR1 is MNHNS, CDR2 SASEGT, per germline. V lost 10 bases and J lost 0; bases outside the gene matches: 10. CDR3 amino acids: CAIRQGRGANYGYTF. CDR3 DNA sequence: TGTGCCATCCGACAGGGGAGAGGAGCTAACTATGGCTACACCTTC.

This chain connects TRBV7-3 to TRBJ1-1, with TRBD1 matching 7 bases. The germline V gene encodes CDR1 SGHTA and CDR2 FQGTGA. This CDR3 is built from 13 residues. The V gene end was trimmed by 5 bases and the J gene end by 3 bases; junction bases not matched to a gene: 3. The CDR3 region is CASSHDRDTEAFF. The CDR3 region has the DNA TGTGCCAGCAGCCATGACAGGGACACTGAAGCTTTCTTT.

This clone was picked up a small number of times. The V call is TRBV5-4, the J call TRBJ1-2; 7 bases are shared with TRBD1. The CDR3 runs 16 residues. Germline-derived CDR1 and CDR2 are SGHNT and YYREEE (reference sequence). Trimming took 0 bases from V and 8 from J; bases not matched to a gene: 13. The CDR3, as DNA: TGTGCCAGCAGCTTGGGAGCCGGAACAGGGGAACTAGGCTACACCTTC. Translated: CASSLGAGTGELGYTF.

The chain is built from TRBV6-5 and TRBJ1-3, with 10 bases lining up with TRBD1. CDR3 length: 14 residues. Germline CDR1 and CDR2: MNHEY and SVGAGI. The junction had 5 bases not matched to a gene; V was cut back by 8 bases and J by 4 bases. CDR3 sequence reads: CASRGTGVGNTIYF. Written as DNA, the CDR3 is TGTGCCAGCCGGGGGACAGGGGTAGGAAACACCATATATTTT.

This clone appeared a few times. The chain carries TRBV5-1 and TRBJ2-3, with D perhaps TRBD2 (5 bases). Trimming removed 0 bases at V and 2 bases at J, with 13 bases between. Germline CDR1 and CDR2: SGHRS and YFSETQ. This CDR3 has 16 amino acids. The CDR3 bases are TGCGCCAGCAGCTTGGGACTACTTCGATACACAGATACGCAGTATTTT. As protein: CASSLGLLRYTDTQYF.

The chain has TRBV5-1 and TRBJ2-5, with D maybe TRBD1 (6 bases). The J call may be in error: the DNA end matches TRBJ2-7 better. Germline CDR1 reads SGHRS; CDR2 reads YFSETQ. This CDR3 has 15 residues. CDR3 region: CASSLAGALSYEQYF. The CDR3 DNA reads as TGCGCCAGCAGCTTGGCAGGGGCGCTTTCCTACGAGCAGTACTTC.

This sequence joins TRBV5-1 and TRBJ2-4; 7 bases are a match to TRBD1. The V gene's germline CDR1 is SGHRS and CDR2 YFSETQ. The CDR3 runs 14 residues. V was pared by 2 bases and J by 7 bases, with 6 bases of the junction left unmatched. The CDR3 sequence: CASSFSGQTNIQYF. The CDR3 region has the DNA TGCGCCAGCAGCTTCTCGGGACAGACCAACATTCAGTACTTC.

The rearrangement links TRBV7-2 to TRBJ2-5; 8 nucleotides align to TRBD1. TRBJ2-7 explains the end of the DNA better; the J call may be wrong. The CDR3 spans 14 residues. Germline V gives CDR1 SGHTA, CDR2 FQGNSA. In DNA form, the CDR3 reads TGTGCCAGCAGCCCGGGACAGGTTATCTACGAGCAGTACTTC. Amino acids: CASSPGQVIYEQYF.

The chain links TRBV11-3 to TRBJ2-1; perhaps TRBD2 as D (7 bases). Looked up from germline, CDR1 is SGHNT and CDR2 is YENEEA. V shed 2 bases and J shed 4 bases, with 12 bases lying between them. This CDR3 has 15 residues. The CDR3, as DNA: TGTGCCAGCAGCTTATCGCGGGGGACATACAATGAGCAGTTCTTC. It is translated as CASSLSRGTYNEQFF.

V usage is TRBV10-3 and J usage is TRBJ2-3; 9 bases are shared with TRBD2. The ends lost 6 bases at V and 5 bases at J; junction bases unmatched: 9. Per germline, CDR1 ENHRY and CDR2 SYGVKD. The CDR3 contains 15 residues. The CDR3 bases are TGTGCCATCAGCCCTAGCGGGGCCCCGGGAGATACGCAGTATTTT. Amino acids: CAISPSGAPGDTQYF.